The 2 T cell receptor beta chains below all came from one sample that was sequenced in a study of T cell responses to AZD1222 COVID-19 vaccine. Clones were read by immunoSEQ multiplex PCR, and TCRdb kept only the in-frame ones, dropping some. The sample has some 130,000 clones, approximately 86% seen once. Sequencing used peripheral blood, obtained 28 days after the second AZD1222 dose. These receptor sequences come from an adult who received the AZD1222 COVID-19 vaccine.

The chain is built from TRBV5-1 and TRBJ2-2; D is ambiguous. V lost 0 bases and J 5 bases, leaving 11 bases between the germline ends. Looked up from germline, CDR1 is SGHRS and CDR2 is YFSETQ. The CDR3 spans 15 residues. The CDR3: CASSLDTLGTGELFF. The CDR3 region has the DNA TGCGCCAGCAGCTTGGACACCCTTGGGACCGGGGAGCTGTTTTTT.

In DNA, the CDR3 is TGTGCCAGCAGTCCAGGGGGCGGACAGCCCCAGCATTTT. Translation gives CASSPGGGQPQHF. The chain combines TRBV2 with TRBJ1-5; the match to TRBD1 covers 8 bases. The junction had 4 bases not matched to a gene; V was cut back by 5 bases and J by 7 bases. This CDR3 has 13 amino acids. Per germline, CDR1 SNHLY and CDR2 FYNNEI.